This is a list of T cell receptor beta chains from one sample in a study of cytotoxic CD8 clonotypes in ibrutinib-treated CLL. Sequencing was performed with immunoSEQ multiplex PCR; in TCRdb, only in-frame clones are kept and a portion is missing. The data show roughly 170,000 clones, with about 80% seen just once and about 4.6% held by the top ten. The sample consisted of PBMCs, taken after 24 months of ibrutinib treatment. The origin of the receptors is a human donor with chronic lymphocytic leukemia. Each CDR3 is given with its conserved first and last residue. A D gene is named only where the DNA matches it firmly. Clone size is shown for a subset of rows, as once, few, many or a class of expanded clone.

TRBV29-1	TRBD2	NA	TRBJ2-1	TGCAGCGCCCAACGGGGGGACAATGAGCAGTTCTTC	CSAQRGDNEQFF
TRBV7-2	NA	NA	TRBJ1-5	TGTGCCAGCAGCTCCCTAATCAGCCCCCAGCATTTT	CASSSLISPQHF
TRBV28	NA	NA	TRBJ2-2	TGTGCCAGCATCCTTAGAAGTAGGGAAACCGGGGAGCTGTTTTTT	CASILRSRETGELFF
TRBV5-1	NA	NA	TRBJ2-1	TGCGCCAGCAGCAACCACTACCGGGACCCGCGTTTCAGTGAGCAGTTCTTC	CASSNHYRDPRFSEQFF
TRBV5-1	NA	NA	TRBJ2-7	TGCGCCAGCAGCTTGAATGATCGCTACGAGCAGTACTTC	CASSLNDRYEQYF
TRBV19	NA	NA	TRBJ1-1	TGTGCCAGTAGTGTCGGACAGATCCACACTGAAGCTTTCTTT	CASSVGQIHTEAFF
TRBV6-5	TRBD1	NA	TRBJ2-7	TGTGCCAGCAGCCCCTACAGGGGTTCCTACGAGCAGTACTTC	CASSPYRGSYEQYF
TRBV27	NA	NA	TRBJ1-5	TGTGCCAGCAGTTTATCCCAAAGTCAGCCCCAGCATTTT	CASSLSQSQPQHF
TRBV7-3	TRBD1	once	TRBJ1-2	TGTGCCAGCAGCCCCGACAGGGGGCGTAGCGGCTACACCTTC	CASSPDRGRSGYTF
TRBV6-4	NA	few	TRBJ2-2	TGTGCCAGCAGTAGGGGCAGACTCGAGCGCGGCACCGGGGAGCTGTTTTTT	CASSRGRLERGTGELFF
TRBV4-3	NA	once	TRBJ1-2	TGCGCCAGCCAAGAAAGCTGGGGCGCGGGTTACGGCTACACCTTC	CASQESWGAGYGYTF
TRBV30	NA	NA	TRBJ1-3	TGTGCCTGGAGTGGCAGGGGAGGGACCTCTGGAAACACCATATATTTT	CAWSGRGGTSGNTIYF
TRBV9	TRBD2	NA	TRBJ2-1	TGTGCCAGCAGCCGACCGAGGGGTAGCGGGAGCTCCTACAATGAGCAGTTCTTC	CASSRPRGSGSSYNEQFF
TRBV2	NA	NA	TRBJ2-7	TGTGCCAGCAGTGAAGGGTCGACACCGAACTACGAGCAGTACTTC	CASSEGSTPNYEQYF
TRBV6-4	NA	NA	TRBJ1-2	TGTGCCAGCAGTGCGGGCAGGGACTATGGCTACACCTTC	CASSAGRDYGYTF
TRBV7-3	TRBD2	NA	TRBJ2-1	TGTGCCAGCAGCTTACTGCCTAGCGGGACTCCCAACAATGAGCAGTTCTTC	CASSLLPSGTPNNEQFF
TRBV27	NA	NA	TRBJ1-1	TGTGCCAGCAGTTTGGACAGACTGAACACTGAAGCTTTCTTT	CASSLDRLNTEAFF
TRBV18	NA	NA	TRBJ1-1	TGTGCCAGCTCACCACTCTTTAAAGCCATGAACACTGAAGCTTTCTTT	CASSPLFKAMNTEAFF
TRBV14	NA	NA	TRBJ1-2	TGTGCCAGCAGCCAAGATCGCCCTCTCGGCTACACCTTC	CASSQDRPLGYTF
TRBV7-9	NA	NA	TRBJ2-7	TGTGCCAGCACCCCAGGGGGGCCCAGAAACGAGCAGTACTTC	CASTPGGPRNEQYF
TRBV28	TRBD1	NA	TRBJ2-7	TGTGCCAGCAGCACAGGGGGCTCCTACGAGCAGTACTTC	CASSTGGSYEQYF
TRBV6-6	TRBD2	NA	TRBJ2-1	TGTGCCAGCACCGGACTAGCGGGTTACAATGAGCAGTTCTTC	CASTGLAGYNEQFF
TRBV13	NA	NA	TRBJ2-3	TGTGCCAGCAGCTATGGGACCCGTAGCACAGATACGCAGTATTTT	CASSYGTRSTDTQYF
TRBV9	NA	NA	TRBJ2-6	TGTGCCAGCGGGGGCGACTCTGGGGCCAACGTCCTGACTTTC	CASGGDSGANVLTF
TRBV5-5	NA	NA	TRBJ1-6	TGTGCCAGCAGCTTGGAAGGGAATTCACCCCTCCACTTT	CASSLEGNSPLHF
TRBV28	TRBD2	NA	TRBJ2-1	TGTGCCAGCAGTTTACCCTGGACTAGCGCCTACAATGAGCAGTTCTTC	CASSLPWTSAYNEQFF
TRBV5-8	TRBD2	NA	TRBJ2-1	TGTGCCAGCAGCCTGACTAGCCTTTCCTACAATGAGCAGTTCTTC	CASSLTSLSYNEQFF
TRBV6-6	NA	NA	TRBJ1-4	TGTGCCAGCAGTTACTCGGGGTCAACTAATGAAAAACTGTTTTTT	CASSYSGSTNEKLFF
TRBV7-9	TRBD2	many	TRBJ2-1	TGTGCCAGCAGCCCCCTGAGACTAGCGGGGGGCAACAATGAGCAGTTCTTC	CASSPLRLAGGNNEQFF
TRBV11-2	TRBD1	NA	TRBJ2-7	TGTGCCAGCAGCTTAAGCCTAACCGGGACAGGGTCCCACGAGCAGTACTTC	CASSLSLTGTGSHEQYF
TRBV18	TRBD1	NA	TRBJ1-6	TGTGCCAGCTCACGCGGACAGGGGGGGAATAATTCACCCCTCCACTTT	CASSRGQGGNNSPLHF
TRBV4-2	TRBD2	NA	TRBJ2-7	TGTGCCAGCAGCCAAGGCGGGAGTAAGGCCTACGAGCAGTACTTC	CASSQGGSKAYEQYF
TRBV29-1	NA	NA	TRBJ1-1	TGCAGCGTTGCAGGGGCGCGAATCACTGAAGCTTTCTTT	CSVAGARITEAFF
TRBV2	NA	once	TRBJ1-2	TGTGCCAGAACAGGCAGAGCTAACTATGGCTACACCTTC	CARTGRANYGYTF
TRBV6-5	TRBD2	once	TRBJ2-1	TGTGCCAGCAGTTATATCGGTATCGCGGGAGAAGATGAGCAGTTCTTC	CASSYIGIAGEDEQFF
TRBV5-1	TRBD1	NA	TRBJ1-6	TGCGCCAGCAGCTTGGAGCGGGGCGTGGGGACAGGGCTTTCACCCCTCCACTTT	CASSLERGVGTGLSPLHF
TRBV30	NA	NA	TRBJ1-4	TGTGCCTGGAGTGTACACAGCCGGGAAAAACTGTTTTTT	CAWSVHSREKLFF
TRBV5-1	TRBD2	NA	TRBJ2-7	TGCGCCAGCAGCTCGGGCGGGGGGAGCGCCTACGAGCAGTACTTC	CASSSGGGSAYEQYF
TRBV7-8	NA	NA	TRBJ1-5	TGTGCCAGCAGCTCACAACAGGGAAGAGAGCCCCAGCATTTT	CASSSQQGREPQHF
TRBV7-2	NA	NA	TRBJ2-5	TGTGCCAGCAGCTTAGAAGGGAGGATCACAGAGACCCAGTACTTC	CASSLEGRITETQYF
TRBV5-4	NA	NA	TRBJ2-7	TGTGCCAGCAGCTTGGGTGCAGGGAGCTCCTACGAGCAGTACTTC	CASSLGAGSSYEQYF
TRBV7-3	NA	few	TRBJ1-1	TGTGCCAGCAGGAGACAGGTGGACACTGAAGCTTTCTTT	CASRRQVDTEAFF
TRBV5-1	NA	few	TRBJ1-1	TGCGCCAGCAGCTTGGTGGCGGGGGCAGGAACTGAAGCTTTCTTT	CASSLVAGAGTEAFF
TRBV30	TRBD1	NA	TRBJ1-5	TGTGCCTGGAGTGCGAATCTCGGGTGGGCGTACAGGGGCGATAATCAGCCCCAGCATTTT	CAWSANLGWAYRGDNQPQHF
TRBV5-1	TRBD1	NA	TRBJ2-3	TGCGCCAGCAGCTTGGCCCGGACAGGGGCACCAGATACGCAGTATTTT	CASSLARTGAPDTQYF
TRBV7-9	TRBD1	NA	TRBJ2-1	TGTGCCAGCAGCTATGGAGACAGGGGATACAATGAGCAGTTCTTC	CASSYGDRGYNEQFF
TRBV29-1	NA	once	TRBJ1-5	TGCAGCGCCGGGGACAATAGCAATCAGCCCCAGCATTTT	CSAGDNSNQPQHF
TRBV29-1	NA	NA	TRBJ1-3	TGCAGCGTTGGGGGCGCAACTGGAAACACCATATATTTT	CSVGGATGNTIYF